Listed below are T cell receptor beta chains from one sample, sequenced in a study of sequential checkpoint blockade in melanoma. Only in-frame clones appear in the TCRdb table, and some are missing; sequencing was by immunoSEQ multiplex PCR. The table has over 10,000 clones, about 56% seen once. The sample in question was CD8+ T cells sorted from blood (inferred from file names), obtained from a patient given nivolumab and ipilimumab in sequence. The receptors derive from a human donor with melanoma. Both conserved end residues are part of each CDR3. The D gene is left open where the match is weak. Clone size is given for some rows only: seen once, a few or many times, or a class if the clone is expanded.

TRBV7-9	TRBD1	few	CASSRTGTGNIGELFF
TRBV29-1	TRBD1	few	CSVWTGGNYGYTF
TRBV29-1	TRBD1	NA	CSVEGMDRGPLGGNTIYF
TRBV7-9	NA	NA	CASSSTQVRSSDTGELFF
TRBV6-5	TRBD1	NA	CASSSGTGTYEQYF
TRBV28	TRBD1	NA	CASSLTGQGAPGELFF
TRBV6-1	NA	NA	CASSEMWGRTDTQYF
TRBV14	TRBD1	NA	CASSQADRVDYGYTF
TRBV25-1	TRBD1	NA	CASSEYLGGQVNEKLFF
TRBV27	NA	few	CASSFAGGEAFF
TRBV6-6	NA	NA	CASSDNTLSYNEQFF
TRBV7-9	TRBD1	few	CASSSGGGKTEAFF
TRBV29-1	NA	NA	CSVVEASYGYTF
TRBV19	NA	once	CASKEGLSGANVLTF
TRBV13	TRBD2	once	CASSLGAGGENIQYF
TRBV7-9	TRBD1	NA	CASSPGQGDEQYF
TRBV7-9	NA	few	CASSLVSSYEQYF
TRBV30	TRBD1	NA	CAWSVWQGDGYTF
TRBV7-8	TRBD1	NA	CASRDSLSGANVLTF
TRBV2	NA	few	CASSAGSYNEQFF
TRBV28	NA	NA	CASSLPGYNEQFF
TRBV6-6	TRBD1	NA	CATGQGRIGYTF
TRBV19	NA	NA	CASSIAGSDTGELFF
TRBV7-2	TRBD2	NA	CASSLNSGGAETQYF
TRBV30	TRBD2	few	CAWSGLGLAGVHEQYF
TRBV25-1	TRBD2	NA	CASSEYQGGHQETQYF
TRBV15	NA	once	CATSSGSSYNEQFF
TRBV7-8	NA	NA	CASSSRQSNYGYTF